Listed below are T cell receptor beta chains from one sample, sequenced in a study of radiation and T cells in renal cell carcinoma. Clones were sequenced by immunoSEQ multiplex PCR, and TCRdb holds only the in-frame ones, with some missing. The sample consists of 110,000 to 150,000 clones, roughly 85% of them appearing once. The sample here was blood, taken from a patient whose treatment included radiotherapy and nephrectomy. The receptor set was obtained from a woman aged 50 to 60 with renal cell carcinoma. Each CDR3 is given with its conserved first and last residue. A D gene is named only where the DNA matches it firmly. Not every row has a clone size; where given, it reads once, few, many or a size class.

TRBJ2-1 TRBV9 NA NA TGTGCCAGCTCCGAAACCGGGGCGGGCCAGTACAATGAGCAGTTCTTC CASSETGAGQYNEQFF
TRBJ1-1 TRBV9 NA NA TGTGCCAGCAGCGTTGGAGGGGCCACTGAAGCTTTCTTT CASSVGGATEAFF
TRBJ2-7 TRBV7-9 NA NA TGTGCCAGCAGCCCTCTAGGACTGAACACCTACGAGCAGTACTTC CASSPLGLNTYEQYF
TRBJ2-7 TRBV15 NA NA TGTGCCACCAGCAGAGATCAGGGCGGTTCCTACGAGCAGTACTTC CATSRDQGGSYEQYF
TRBJ1-3 TRBV19 NA NA TGTGCCAGTAGTATAGATGCCGGATTGACCTCTGGAAACACCATATATTTT CASSIDAGLTSGNTIYF
TRBJ1-1 TRBV9 NA NA TGTGCCAGCAGCGCCAACCCGGCTTCGGACACTGAAGCTTTCTTT CASSANPASDTEAFF
TRBJ1-1 TRBV19 NA NA TGTGCCAGTACCAACTGGAGGACTGAAGCTTTCTTT CASTNWRTEAFF
TRBJ1-1 TRBV6-6 NA NA TGTGCCAGCAGCCCGGACGGACTGGGAGCTTTCTTT CASSPDGLGAFF
TRBJ1-1 TRBV2 NA TRBD1 TGTGCCAGCAGTACTACGGGACAGGGGGCGCGGGCTTTCTTT CASSTTGQGARAFF
TRBJ2-2 TRBV6-4 medium-sized NA TGTGCCAGCAGTGACAGGAACACCGGGGAGCTGTTTTTT CASSDRNTGELFF
TRBJ1-2 TRBV5-1 NA TRBD1 TGCGCCAGCTCGGGGACAGGGGTATATGGCTACACCTTC CASSGTGVYGYTF
TRBJ2-5 TRBV4-1 NA TRBD2 TGCGCCAGCACGGGAGGGGGGGCTCGGGAGACCCAGTACTTC CASTGGGARETQYF
TRBJ2-1 TRBV5-6 NA TRBD1 TGTGCCAGCACCCGGGACAGGGGTGACTACAATGAGCAGTTCTTC CASTRDRGDYNEQFF
TRBJ1-2 TRBV5-1 few TRBD1 TGCGCCAGCAGTTTACAGGGGTTTGATGGCTACACCTTC CASSLQGFDGYTF
TRBJ1-1 TRBV10-1 many NA TGCGCCAGCACCGCTGGACGAGACACTGAAGCTTTCTTT CASTAGRDTEAFF
TRBJ1-2 TRBV27 NA NA TGTGCCAGCAGTTTACGGGGAACAGGAAATCTCTATGGCTACACCTTC CASSLRGTGNLYGYTF
TRBJ1-2 TRBV4-2 NA NA TGTGCCAGCAGCGAGGAACGTAGGAGCTATGGCTACACCTTC CASSEERRSYGYTF
TRBJ1-1 TRBV30 NA NA TGTGCCTGGAGCCCAATGAGGAACACTGAAGCTTTCTTT CAWSPMRNTEAFF
TRBJ1-5 TRBV15 NA NA TGTGCCACCACATTACTTAAGGGAGCGGATCAGCCCCAGCATTTT CATTLLKGADQPQHF
TRBJ1-3 TRBV9 NA TRBD1 TGTGCCAGCAGCGTAGTAGAGACAGGGACTGGAAACACCATATATTTT CASSVVETGTGNTIYF
TRBJ2-1 TRBV27 NA NA TGTGCCAGCAGTCTTTCGGAAGGGCAGGGGTTGAATGAGCAGTTCTTC CASSLSEGQGLNEQFF
TRBJ1-1 TRBV28 NA NA TGTGCCAGCAGTTTAGGAGGGGCCATGAACACTGAAGCTTTCTTT CASSLGGAMNTEAFF
TRBJ2-7 TRBV5-1 NA NA TGCGCCAGCAGCCCCGGGACGGTCTCCTACGAGCAGTACTTC CASSPGTVSYEQYF
TRBJ2-7 TRBV7-8 NA TRBD1 TGTGCCAGCAGCTTGGGGTGGGAGAGGGGGCGCGAGCAGTACTTC CASSLGWERGREQYF
TRBJ1-2 TRBV10-3 NA NA TGTGCCATCAGTGATGGGTCTCGAGACTATGGCTACACCTTC CAISDGSRDYGYTF
TRBJ1-1 TRBV9 NA NA TGTGCCAGCAGCGTAGTGGCAGATTGGGCTGAAGCTTTCTTT CASSVVADWAEAFF
TRBJ1-4 TRBV2 once NA TGTGCCAGCAGTGAGGTCCCAAGCGAAAAACTGTTTTTT CASSEVPSEKLFF
TRBJ2-7 TRBV5-1 NA NA TGCGCCAGCAGCTTGGTGCCAGAAATCTACGAGCAGTACTTC CASSLVPEIYEQYF